Given below is one T cell receptor beta chain in context. Its specificity is unknown. This entry comes from a study of follicular helper T cells after annual influenza vaccination. Study summary: Across the 2013-2014, 2014-2015 and 2015-2016 vaccination seasons, some subjects were resampled.

Overall study results and limits: Most later recoveries of Day 7 ICOS+CD38+ clones were ICOS-CD38- cTfh.

The time point here: 2014-2015 season, pre-vaccination. TCRdb's copy holds only in-frame clones and misses some; the assay was immunoSEQ multiplex PCR. The table shows about 10,000 clones, with roughly 86% occurring only once. The CDR3 sequence is 19 residues long. Germline V gene data show CDR1 as SEHNR and CDR2 as FQNEAQ (reference sequence). V dropped 5 bases and J dropped 1; count of bases not matched to a gene: 12. Sequencing used CXCR5- memory CD4+ T cells sorted from blood, obtained on the day of influenza vaccination. The receptor's source is an adult who received the influenza vaccine. The chain links TRBV7-9 to TRBJ2-6; TRBD1 matches at 9 bases. The CDR3 region has the DNA TGTGCCAGCAGCCCGGGACAGGGTCGGGACCGATCTGGGGCCAACGTCCTGACTTTC. Translation gives CASSPGQGRDRSGANVLTF.